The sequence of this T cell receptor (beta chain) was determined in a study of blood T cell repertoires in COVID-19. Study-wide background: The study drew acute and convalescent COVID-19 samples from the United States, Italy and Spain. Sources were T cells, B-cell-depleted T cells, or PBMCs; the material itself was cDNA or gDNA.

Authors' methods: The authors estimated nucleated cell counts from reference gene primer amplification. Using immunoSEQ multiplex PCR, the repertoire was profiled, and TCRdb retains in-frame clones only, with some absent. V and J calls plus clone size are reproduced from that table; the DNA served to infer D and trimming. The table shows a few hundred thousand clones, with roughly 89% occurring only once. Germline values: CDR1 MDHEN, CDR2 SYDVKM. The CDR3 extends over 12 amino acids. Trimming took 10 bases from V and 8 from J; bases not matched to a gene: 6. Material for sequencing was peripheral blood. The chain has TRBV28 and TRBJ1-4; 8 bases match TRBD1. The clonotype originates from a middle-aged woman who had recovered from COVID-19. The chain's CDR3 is CAIRTGSEKLFF. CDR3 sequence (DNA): TGTGCCATACGGACAGGGTCAGAAAAACTGTTTTTT.